This passage covers 27 T cell receptor beta chains from one sample sequenced in a study of CD8+CD57+ T cells in acquired aplastic anemia. The authors sequenced patients whose flow cytometry had shown CD8+CD57+ cell expansion. Genomic DNA was employed as the template in profiling TCR beta VDJ and CDR3. Via MiXCR, TCRdb re-called the reads, giving one row per CDR3 protein. The sample has about 200,000 distinct CDR3 sequences; less than 75% are singletons. Sequencing used sorted CD4+, CD8+, or CD8+CD57+ T cells (not recorded which) from PBMCs. The receptors derive from a human donor with aplastic anemia.

This clonotype was picked up many times. The chain has TRBV7-9 and TRBJ1-6; no clear D gene. The germline V and J ends were trimmed by 3 bases and 14 bases, with 11 bases remaining between them. This CDR3 has 12 amino acids. Germline V gene lookup returns CDR1 SEHNR and CDR2 FQNEAQ (reference sequence). CDR3 residues: CASSLVGETLHF. Here the CDR3 DNA reads TGTGCCAGCAGCTTGGTTGGGGAAACCCTCCACTTT. Combining the CDR3 with reference TRBV7-9 and TRBJ1-6 gives the whole variable domain DTGVSQNPRHKITKRGQNVTFRCDPISEHNRLYWYRQTLGQGPEFLTYFQNEAQLEKSRLLSDRFSAERPKGSFSTLEIQRTEQGDSAMYLCASSLVGETLHFGNGTRLTVT.

This chain joins TRBV7-6 and TRBJ1-2; the match to TRBD1 covers 9 bases. The V gene's germline CDR1 is SGHVS and CDR2 FNYEAQ. V shed 3 bases and J 6 bases; nucleotides not matched to a gene: 5. This CDR3 has 14 amino acids. CDR3 DNA: TGTGCCAGCAGCTTGGGGAGGACAGGGGATGGCTACACCTTC. It codes for CASSLGRTGDGYTF.

In its sample, this clonotype was seen a few times. The chain uses TRBV29-1 and TRBJ1-2; D is unresolved. This CDR3 is 10 amino acids long. Looked up from germline, CDR1 is SQVTM and CDR2 is ANQGSEA. The V gene lost 8 bases and the J gene lost 7 bases, with 11 bases spanning the gap. For the CDR3, the DNA is TGCAGCCACGGATTGCCTGGCTACACCTTC. Amino acid sequence: CSHGLPGYTF.

The chain joins TRBV7-9 to TRBJ2-5, with D hard to call. The CDR3 is 13 amino acids. Germline V gene lookup returns CDR1 SEHNR and CDR2 FQNEAQ (reference sequence). The V end lost 3 bases, the J end lost 2 bases, and 7 bases lay between the germline ends. The CDR3 DNA reads as TGTGCCAGCAGCTTTGAAAGACAAGAGACCCAGTACTTC. Amino acid sequence: CASSFERQETQYF.

This clonotype was counted many times. V and J are TRBV20-1 and TRBJ1-5; TRBD1 is a possible D gene (5 bases). V lost 5 bases, J lost 6 bases, and 17 bases lay in between. Germline V gives CDR1 DFQATT, CDR2 SNEGSKA (reference sequence). The CDR3 sequence is 14 residues long. The DNA for the CDR3 is TGCAGTGCTGACCAGGTGGGGGGGGGTCAGCCCCAGCATTTT. This sequence encodes CSADQVGGGQPQHF.

The chain links TRBV25-1 to TRBJ2-5, with D perhaps TRBD1 (6 bases). Looked up from germline, CDR1 is MGHDK and CDR2 is SYGVNS. This CDR3 is 17 amino acids long. V lost 3 bases and J 2 bases, leaving 19 bases between the germline ends. The CDR3 DNA reads as TGTGCCAGCAGTGACCTGACAGGCGACCTCCGACAAGAGACCCAGTACTTC. This encodes CASSDLTGDLRQETQYF.

This chain connects TRBV5-4 to TRBJ2-6, with D unclear. In germline, CDR1 is SGHNT, CDR2 YYREEE (reference sequence). V dropped 1 base and J dropped 0 bases, with 11 bases sitting between them. This CDR3 has 17 amino acids. CDR3 coding DNA: TGTGCCAGCAGCTTGCAACGGTCCGACTCTGGGGCCAACGTCCTGACTTTC. Encoded protein: CASSLQRSDSGANVLTF.

This clonotype was detected a few times. This chain links TRBV24-1 with TRBJ1-2; weak D call: TRBD1 (6 bases). Germline V gene sequence: CDR1 KGHDR, CDR2 SFDVKD. V lost 10 bases, J lost 2 bases, and 7 bases lay in between. CDR3 length: 11 amino acids. The CDR3 spells CATQGNYGYTF. The CDR3 DNA reads TGTGCCACACAGGGAAACTATGGCTACACCTTC.

This clonotype was picked up a small number of times. Since a much larger clone is just one base distant, this may be a read error. This CDR3 reads CASSTSGTRGNTEAFF. Here the CDR3 DNA reads TGTGCCAGCAGCACTTCAGGGACCCGGGGGAACACTGAAGCTTTCTTT. The chain employs TRBV9 and TRBJ1-1; the D gene is possibly TRBD1 (5 bases). The CDR3 is 16 residues long. Germline CDR1 and CDR2: SGDLS and YYNGEE. V was cut by 4 bases and J by 1 base, with 17 bases left in between.

CDR3 in DNA: TGCAGCGTCCCAAATTATGGCAGCATGAACACTGAAGCTTTCTTT. Amino acids: CSVPNYGSMNTEAFF. The chain combines TRBV29-1 with TRBJ1-1; no reliable D call. V dropped 6 bases and J dropped 0 bases, with 17 bases sitting between them. The CDR3 runs 15 residues. Germline V CDR1 and CDR2: SQVTM, ANQGSEA.

The chain carries TRBV2 and TRBJ1-2, with a possible D match to TRBD1 (5 bases). Trimming shortened V by 3 bases and J by 8 bases, and 16 bases separated the two germline ends. The germline V gene encodes CDR1 SNHLY and CDR2 FYNNEI. The CDR3 is made up of 14 amino acids. This chain's CDR3 is CASSEQGGGGGYTF. The DNA of the CDR3 is TGTGCCAGCAGTGAGCAGGGAGGAGGAGGAGGCTACACCTTC.

The V and J genes are TRBV5-6 and TRBJ2-5, with a tentative D call TRBD2 (5 bases). Trimming pared 4 bases from V and 5 bases from J, leaving 15 bases between. This CDR3 comprises 14 residues. CDR1 and CDR2 from the germline V gene are SGHDT and YYEEEE. The CDR3: CASSPEAGGETQYF. The CDR3 DNA reads TGTGCCAGCAGCCCCGAGGCGGGCGGTGAGACCCAGTACTTC.

V and J are TRBV2 and TRBJ1-1, with TRBD1 as a possible D gene (5 bases). Germline V gene lookup returns CDR1 SNHLY and CDR2 FYNNEI. The CDR3 has 16 residues. The ends were cut back, 4 bases at V and 3 bases at J, with 18 bases in the middle. The CDR3 nucleotides read TGTGCCAGCAGTGGCGGGGCAGCCGAGGGGTACACTGAAGCTTTCTTT. As protein: CASSGGAAEGYTEAFF.

The V call is TRBV7-9, the J call TRBJ2-1; maybe TRBD1 (6 bases). Germline CDR1 SEHNR, CDR2 FQNEAQ (reference sequence). The CDR3 loop spans 13 amino acids. V was trimmed by 6 bases and J by 3 bases, leaving 9 bases between them. CDR3 residues: CASRSDSYNEQFF. The DNA for the CDR3 is TGTGCCAGCAGGTCGGACAGCTACAATGAGCAGTTCTTC.

Only a few counts were recorded for this clonotype. This chain uses TRBV7-3 with TRBJ2-1; 10 bases map to TRBD1. V was pared by 5 bases and J by 7 bases, with 8 bases of the junction left unmatched. This CDR3 is built from 15 residues. The germline gives CDR1 SGHTA, CDR2 FQGTGA. CDR3 sequence reads: CASSPSGQGLNEQFF. The CDR3 DNA reads as TGTGCCAGCAGCCCCTCGGGACAGGGGTTGAATGAGCAGTTCTTC.

This clonotype was seen only a few times. The rearrangement uses TRBV10-3 and TRBJ2-7; maybe TRBD2 (5 bases). The germline V and J ends were trimmed by 0 bases and 0 bases, with 9 bases remaining between them. This CDR3 region has 15 residues. Germline CDR1 and CDR2: ENHRY and SYGVKD. CDR3 loop: CAISESTGLSYEQYF. The CDR3 DNA is TGTGCCATCAGTGAGTCGACCGGACTCTCCTACGAGCAGTACTTC.

J is TRBJ2-3 and V is TRBV20-1; TRBD2 agrees at 10 bases. Germline CDR1 and CDR2: DFQATT and SNEGSKA (reference sequence). The V segment lost 6 bases and the J segment 5 bases; nucleotides outside the gene matches: 11. The CDR3 loop spans 15 amino acids. The DNA for the CDR3 is TGCAGTGCCCTTCCCCCGGGACTAGCGATAGATACGCAGTATTTT. Its protein is CSALPPGLAIDTQYF.

This rearrangement joins TRBV5-1 to TRBJ2-1; TRBD2 agrees at 16 bases. The CDR3 is 15 residues long. Trimming cost V 7 bases and J 9 bases; bases outside gene matches: 7. Germline values: CDR1 SGHRS, CDR2 YFSETQ. This CDR3 is CASEGTSGGAGEQFF. The CDR3 nucleotides read TGCGCCAGCGAAGGGACTAGCGGGGGGGCCGGTGAGCAGTTCTTC.

V and J are TRBV10-1 and TRBJ2-1; weak D call: TRBD2 (7 bases). The CDR3 is 14 amino acids. CDR1 is WNHNN and CDR2 is SYGVQD in the germline V gene (reference sequence). The ends were cut back, 6 bases at V and 6 bases at J, with 15 bases in the middle. This CDR3 reads CASRPGGGANEQFF. CDR3 DNA sequence: TGCGCCAGCAGACCAGGAGGGGGGGCCAATGAGCAGTTCTTC.

The chain uses TRBV6-5 and TRBJ2-7, with TRBD2 identical over 10 bases. CDR1 is MNHEY, CDR2 SVGAGI, per germline. The V gene end was trimmed by 5 bases and the J gene end by 7 bases; junction bases not matched to a gene: 8. The CDR3 is 14 amino acids. The CDR3 here is CASSRSGRAREQYF. The CDR3 coding sequence is TGTGCCAGCAGTAGAAGCGGGAGGGCGCGGGAGCAGTACTTC.

This chain joins TRBV15 and TRBJ2-5; D is possibly TRBD2 (6 bases). The germline V gene encodes CDR1 LNHNV and CDR2 YYDKDF (reference sequence). With 1 base removed from V and 5 bases from J, the gap between germline ends came to 14 bases. The CDR3 is 15 residues long. The CDR3 is CATSRAWGVGETQYF. The CDR3 DNA sequence: TGTGCCACCAGCAGAGCCTGGGGGGTAGGGGAGACCCAGTACTTC.

The rearrangement links TRBV19 to TRBJ1-2; TRBD1 aligns across 7 bases. The CDR3 is 15 residues long. Germline V CDR1 and CDR2: LNHDA, SQIVND (reference sequence). J lost 1 base, V lost 4 bases, and 6 bases had no gene match. The CDR3, as DNA: TGTGCCAGTAGTACAGAGGACAGGCTTAACTATGGCTACACCTTC. As protein: CASSTEDRLNYGYTF. Based on the CDR3 plus reference TRBV19 and TRBJ1-2, the full variable domain is DGGITQSPKYLFRKEGQNVTLSCEQNLNHDAMYWYRQDPGQGLRLIYYSQIVNDFQKGDIAEGYSVSREKKESFPLTVTSAQKNPTAFYLCASSTEDRLNYGYTFGSGTRLTVV.

The chain joins TRBV19 to TRBJ2-2; 9 bases fit TRBD1. CDR1 is LNHDA and CDR2 is SQIVND in the germline V gene (reference sequence). The CDR3 consists of 16 residues. J was trimmed by 2 bases and V by 7 bases; bases with no gene match: 8. This chain's CDR3 is CASIPGDRENTGELFF. CDR3 in DNA: TGTGCCAGTATCCCCGGGGACAGGGAAAACACCGGGGAGCTGTTTTTT.

The chain couples TRBV5-8 to TRBJ1-2; 12 bases are a match to TRBD1. This CDR3 has 15 residues. J was trimmed by 7 bases and V by 2 bases; bases with no gene match: 6. Germline CDR1 SGHTS, CDR2 YDEGEE. The CDR3 sequence: CASSFTGTGGVGYTF. The CDR3 DNA sequence: TGTGCCAGCAGCTTTACCGGGACAGGGGGCGTTGGCTACACCTTC.

The rearrangement links TRBV5-1 to TRBJ2-7, with 9 bases fitting TRBD2. The CDR3 runs 15 residues. Germline-derived CDR1 and CDR2 are SGHRS and YFSETQ. After removal of 0 bases from V and 2 bases from J, the junction contained 3 bases not matched to a gene. The CDR3 DNA reads TGCGCCAGCAGCTTGGTAGCGGGAGTCACCTACGAGCAGTACTTC. Translation gives CASSLVAGVTYEQYF.

This clonotype has more than one count but fewer than ten. The gene calls are TRBV2 and TRBJ2-5; unclear D gene. The ends were cut back, 2 bases at V and 0 bases at J, with 7 bases in the middle. The CDR3 contains 14 residues. Germline CDR1 and CDR2: SNHLY and FYNNEI. For the CDR3, the DNA is TGTGCCAGCAGTGAACACCAGTACCAAGAGACCCAGTACTTC. It codes for CASSEHQYQETQYF. The variable domain in full, with the rest retrieved from reference TRBV2 and TRBJ2-5, is EPEVTQTPSHQVTQMGQEVILRCVPISNHLYFYWYRQILGQKVEFLVSFYNNEISEKSEIFDDQFSVERPDGSNFTLKIRSTKLEDSAMYFCASSEHQYQETQYFGPGTRLLVL.

This clonotype was recorded a few times. The V call is TRBV20-1, the J call TRBJ2-1; D ambiguous. Between the trimmed V and J ends, which lost 7 bases and 5 bases, there was a span of 9 bases. This CDR3 has 11 amino acids. Germline assignment: CDR1 DFQATT and CDR2 SNEGSKA (reference sequence). The CDR3 sequence is CSGRRNNEQFF. Here the CDR3 DNA reads TGCAGTGGGCGTAGAAACAATGAGCAGTTCTTC.